What follows are 3 T cell receptor beta chains derived from one specimen sequenced in a study of blood T cell repertoires in COVID-19 (TCRdb year 2020). Library preparation employed the immunoSEQ multiplex PCR assay. Held by TCRdb, this immuneACCESS table contains in-frame sequences only and omits some clones. Under half of the omission traces to an unresolved V gene where checked; the cause of the rest is unknown. The sample has over 200,000 clones on record, about four fifths of them singletons. Of the sample, approximately 9% is held by the ten largest clones. Specimen: PBMCs or T cells enriched from blood (not recorded which). These receptor sequences come from a woman aged 45 to 65 with acute COVID-19.

V gene TRBV14 combines with J gene TRBJ1-2; 9 nucleotides line up with TRBD1. CDR1 and CDR2 (germline): SGHDN, FVKESK. This CDR3 has 12 residues. The V and J ends lost 4 bases and 7 bases, in that order; junction bases with no gene match: 1. CDR3 sequence (DNA): TGTGCCAGCAGCCGGGACAGGGTTGGCTACACCTTC. Translation: CASSRDRVGYTF.

The rearrangement links TRBV14 to TRBJ1-2, with D maybe TRBD1 (5 bases). Between the trimmed V and J ends, which lost 3 bases and 7 bases, there was a span of 9 bases. The length of the CDR3 is 12 residues. Germline CDR1 reads SGHDN; CDR2 reads FVKESK. Written as DNA, the CDR3 is TGTGCCAGCAGCCAGTCCAGGGCTGGCTACACCTTC. Amino acids: CASSQSRAGYTF.

The rearrangement joins TRBV24-1 to TRBJ1-5, with TRBD1 identical over 9 bases. The CDR3 sequence is 16 residues long. V trimming: 5 bases; J trimming: 4 bases; junction bases outside the gene matches: 8. Per germline, CDR1 KGHDR and CDR2 SFDVKD. CDR3 coding DNA: TGTGCCACCAGTGCGGGACAGGGAAGGGTAAATCAGCCCCAGCATTTT. Residues: CATSAGQGRVNQPQHF.